The source of this T cell receptor (beta chain) is a study of blood T cell repertoires in COVID-19. Turning to the study itself: Some COVID-19 samples were acute and others convalescent; all came from the United States, Italy and Spain. PBMCs, B-cell-depleted T cells, or T cells were the source of the cDNA or gDNA that made up the material.

Per the original data handling: Nucleated cell counts were estimated from reference gene primer amplification. Measured with immunoSEQ multiplex PCR; TCRdb has only the in-frame clones, and not every one. D and trimming were read from the DNA, whereas the V and J calls and clone size are those reported in that table. The sample carries under 300,000 clones, about 70% recorded once. Germline CDR1 is LNHDA and CDR2 is SQIVND (reference sequence). The CDR3 consists of 14 residues. V lost 0 bases to trimming and J lost 4 bases, with 10 bases between them. The rearrangement links TRBV19 to TRBJ2-7; D call uncertain. The origin of this receptor is a woman over 75 with acute or convalescent COVID-19. Sequenced sample: peripheral blood. The CDR3 loop reads CASSIDTGAYEQYF. As DNA, the CDR3 is TGTGCCAGTAGTATAGATACGGGTGCTTACGAGCAGTACTTC.